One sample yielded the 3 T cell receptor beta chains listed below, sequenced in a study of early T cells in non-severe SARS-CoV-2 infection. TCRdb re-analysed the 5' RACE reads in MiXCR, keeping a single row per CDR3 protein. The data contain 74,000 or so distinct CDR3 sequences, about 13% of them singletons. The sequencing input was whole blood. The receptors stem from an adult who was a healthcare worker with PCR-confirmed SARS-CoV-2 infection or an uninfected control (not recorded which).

Written as DNA, the CDR3 is TGTGCCAGCAGCACGGGACCCTGGAACACTGAAGCTTTCTTT. It codes for CASSTGPWNTEAFF. The chain recombines TRBV12-3 or TRBV12-4 with TRBJ1-1; possibly TRBD1 for D (5 bases). V dropped 6 bases and J dropped 1 base, with 12 bases sitting between them. The CDR3 is 14 amino acids.

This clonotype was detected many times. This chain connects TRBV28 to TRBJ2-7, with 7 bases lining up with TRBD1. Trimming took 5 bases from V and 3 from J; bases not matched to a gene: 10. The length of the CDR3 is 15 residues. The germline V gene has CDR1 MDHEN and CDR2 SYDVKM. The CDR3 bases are TGTGCCAGCAGTCGCCTCCGGGACAGCCTCTACGAGCAGTACTTC. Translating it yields CASSRLRDSLYEQYF.

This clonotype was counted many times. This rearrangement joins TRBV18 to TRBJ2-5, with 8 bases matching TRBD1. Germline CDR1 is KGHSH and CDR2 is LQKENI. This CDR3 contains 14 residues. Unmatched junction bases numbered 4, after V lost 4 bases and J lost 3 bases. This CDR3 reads CASSLQGAEETQYF. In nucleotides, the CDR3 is TGTGCCAGCTCACTGCAGGGGGCCGAAGAGACCCAGTACTTC. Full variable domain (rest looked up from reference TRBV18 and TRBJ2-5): NAGVMQNPRHLVRRRGQEARLRCSPMKGHSHVYWYRQLPEEGLKFMVYLQKENIIDESGMPKERFSAEFPKEGPSILRIQQVVRGDSAAYFCASSLQGAEETQYFGPGTRLLVL.